This T cell receptor beta chain was retrieved from a study of blood T cell repertoires in COVID-19. At the level of the study: Specimens from acute and convalescent COVID-19 originated in the United States, Italy and Spain.

Germline CDR1 and CDR2: SGDLS and YYNGEE. The V and J ends lost 3 bases and 4 bases respectively, with 6 bases between them. The CDR3 totals 12 residues. Using immunoSEQ multiplex PCR, the repertoire was profiled, and TCRdb retains in-frame clones only, with some absent. The profile shows roughly 210,000 clones, 88% of them singletons. Input material: peripheral blood. The V call is TRBV9, the J call TRBJ2-3; D ambiguous. This sequence originates from a man between 70 and 80 years old with acute or convalescent COVID-19. Written as DNA, the CDR3 is TGTGCCAGCAGCGCCCCCTCAGATACGCAGTATTTT. As protein: CASSAPSDTQYF.